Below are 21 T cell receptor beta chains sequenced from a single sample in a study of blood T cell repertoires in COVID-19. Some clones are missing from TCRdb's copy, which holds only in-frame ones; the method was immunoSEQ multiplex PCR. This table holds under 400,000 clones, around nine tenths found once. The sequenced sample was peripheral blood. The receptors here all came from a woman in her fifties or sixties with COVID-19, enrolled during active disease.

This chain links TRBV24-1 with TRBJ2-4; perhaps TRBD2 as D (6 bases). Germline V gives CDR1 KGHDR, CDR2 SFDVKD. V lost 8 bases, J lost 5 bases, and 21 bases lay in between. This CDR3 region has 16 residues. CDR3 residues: CATTPAGQILENIQYF. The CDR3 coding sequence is TGTGCCACCACTCCCGCGGGGCAGATCTTAGAAAACATTCAGTACTTC.

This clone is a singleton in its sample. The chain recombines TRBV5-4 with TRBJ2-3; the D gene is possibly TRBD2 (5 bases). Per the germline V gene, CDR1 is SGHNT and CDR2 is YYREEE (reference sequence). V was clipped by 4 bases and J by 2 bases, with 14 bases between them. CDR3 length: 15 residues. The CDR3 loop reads CASSPRGGYTDTQYF. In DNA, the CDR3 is TGTGCCAGCAGCCCTCGAGGAGGTTACACAGATACGCAGTATTTT.

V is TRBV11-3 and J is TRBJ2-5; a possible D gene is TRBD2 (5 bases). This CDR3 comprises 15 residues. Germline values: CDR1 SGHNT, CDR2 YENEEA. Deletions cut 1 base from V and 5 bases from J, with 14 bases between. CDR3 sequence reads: CASSLARDRSETQYF. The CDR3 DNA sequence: TGTGCCAGCAGCTTAGCCCGGGATCGCTCTGAGACCCAGTACTTC. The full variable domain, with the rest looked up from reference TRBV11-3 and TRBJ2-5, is EAGVVQSPRYKIIEKKQPVAFWCNPISGHNTLYWYLQNLGQGPELLIRYENEEAVDDSQLPKDRFSAERLKGVDSTLKIQPAELGDSAVYLCASSLARDRSETQYFGPGTRLLVL.

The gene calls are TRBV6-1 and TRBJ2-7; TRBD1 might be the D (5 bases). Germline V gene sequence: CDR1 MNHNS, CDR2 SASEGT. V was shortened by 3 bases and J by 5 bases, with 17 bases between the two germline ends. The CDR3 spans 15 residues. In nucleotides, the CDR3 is TGTGCCAGCAGTGAGGGGCAGGAACTACTCGACGAGCAGTACTTC. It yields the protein CASSEGQELLDEQYF.

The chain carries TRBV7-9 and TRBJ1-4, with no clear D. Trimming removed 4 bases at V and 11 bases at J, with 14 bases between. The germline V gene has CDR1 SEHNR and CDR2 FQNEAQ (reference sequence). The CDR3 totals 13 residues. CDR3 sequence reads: CASSSGVAGKLFF. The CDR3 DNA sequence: TGTGCCAGCAGCTCGGGAGTCGCGGGGAAACTGTTTTTT. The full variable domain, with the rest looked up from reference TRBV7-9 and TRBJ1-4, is DTGVSQNPRHKITKRGQNVTFRCDPISEHNRLYWYRQTLGQGPEFLTYFQNEAQLEKSRLLSDRFSAERPKGSFSTLEIQRTEQGDSAMYLCASSSGVAGKLFFGSGTQLSVL.

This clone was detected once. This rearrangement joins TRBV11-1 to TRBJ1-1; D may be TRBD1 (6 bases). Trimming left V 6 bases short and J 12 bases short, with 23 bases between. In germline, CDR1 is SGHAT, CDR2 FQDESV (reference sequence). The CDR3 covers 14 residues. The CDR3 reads CASSSRQVLSKTFF. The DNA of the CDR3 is TGTGCCAGCAGTTCCAGACAGGTTCTCTCGAAGACTTTCTTT.

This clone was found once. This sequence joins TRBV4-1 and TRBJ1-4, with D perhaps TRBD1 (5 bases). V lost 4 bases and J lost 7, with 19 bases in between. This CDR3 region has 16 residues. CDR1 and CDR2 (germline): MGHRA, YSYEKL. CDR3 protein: CASSRASAGLGEKLFF. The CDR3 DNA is TGCGCCAGCAGCCGGGCTTCGGCAGGGTTGGGTGAAAAACTGTTTTTT.

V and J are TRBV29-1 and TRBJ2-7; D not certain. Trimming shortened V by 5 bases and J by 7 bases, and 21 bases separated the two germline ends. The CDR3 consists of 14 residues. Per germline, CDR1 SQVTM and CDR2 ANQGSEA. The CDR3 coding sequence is TGCAGCGTTATGACCCGGAGAGACCCCGGGGAGCAGTACTTC. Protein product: CSVMTRRDPGEQYF.

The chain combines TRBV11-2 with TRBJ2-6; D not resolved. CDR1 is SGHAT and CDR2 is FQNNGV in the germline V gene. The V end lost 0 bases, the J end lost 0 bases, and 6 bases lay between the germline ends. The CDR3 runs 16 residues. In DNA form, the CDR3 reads TGTGCCAGCAGCTTAGAGCGCATCTCTGGGGCCAACGTCCTGACTTTC. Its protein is CASSLERISGANVLTF.

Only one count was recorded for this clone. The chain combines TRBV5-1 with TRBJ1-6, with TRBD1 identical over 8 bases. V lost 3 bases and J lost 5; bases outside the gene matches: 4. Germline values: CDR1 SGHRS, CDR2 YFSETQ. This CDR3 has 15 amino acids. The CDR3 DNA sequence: TGCGCCAGCAGCTCCGGACAGGGCCATAATTCACCCCTCCACTTT. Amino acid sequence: CASSSGQGHNSPLHF.

The chain's CDR3 is CASSLGTSGGRETQYF. DNA for the CDR3: TGTGCCAGCAGCTTAGGGACTAGCGGGGGGCGGGAGACCCAGTACTTC. V and J are TRBV7-2 and TRBJ2-5; 14 nucleotides align to TRBD2. Germline CDR1 and CDR2: SGHTA and FQGNSA. V lost 1 base, J lost 5 bases, and 3 bases stayed unmatched. This CDR3 comprises 16 residues.

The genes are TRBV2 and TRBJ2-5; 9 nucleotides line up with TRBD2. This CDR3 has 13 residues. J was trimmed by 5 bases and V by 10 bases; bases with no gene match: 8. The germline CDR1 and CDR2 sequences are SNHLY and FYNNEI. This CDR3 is CATILAGGETQYF. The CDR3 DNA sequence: TGTGCCACCATACTAGCGGGCGGGGAGACCCAGTACTTC.

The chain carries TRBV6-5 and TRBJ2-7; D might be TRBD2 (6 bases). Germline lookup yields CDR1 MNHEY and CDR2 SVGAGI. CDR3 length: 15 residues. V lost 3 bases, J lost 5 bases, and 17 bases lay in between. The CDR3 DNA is TGTGCCAGCAGTTATTACGGGGCGGGGAGCGACGAGCAGTACTTC. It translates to CASSYYGAGSDEQYF.

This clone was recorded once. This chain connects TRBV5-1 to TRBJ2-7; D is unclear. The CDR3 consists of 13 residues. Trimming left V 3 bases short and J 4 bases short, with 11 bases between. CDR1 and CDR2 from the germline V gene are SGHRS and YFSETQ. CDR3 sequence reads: CASSYPGEYEQYF. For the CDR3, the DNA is TGCGCCAGCAGCTACCCTGGAGAATACGAGCAGTACTTC.

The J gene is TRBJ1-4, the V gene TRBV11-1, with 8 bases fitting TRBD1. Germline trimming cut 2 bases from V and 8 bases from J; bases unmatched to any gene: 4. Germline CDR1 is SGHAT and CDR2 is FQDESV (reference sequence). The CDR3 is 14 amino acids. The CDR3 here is CASSLQGAREKLFF. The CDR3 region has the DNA TGTGCCAGCAGCTTACAGGGGGCGAGAGAAAAACTGTTTTTT.

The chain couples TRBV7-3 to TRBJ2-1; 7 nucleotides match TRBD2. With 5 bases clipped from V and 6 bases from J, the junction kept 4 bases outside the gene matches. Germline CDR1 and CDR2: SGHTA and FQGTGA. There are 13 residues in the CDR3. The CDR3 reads CASSRTGGNEQFF. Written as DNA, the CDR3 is TGTGCCAGCAGCCGCACGGGGGGCAATGAGCAGTTCTTC.

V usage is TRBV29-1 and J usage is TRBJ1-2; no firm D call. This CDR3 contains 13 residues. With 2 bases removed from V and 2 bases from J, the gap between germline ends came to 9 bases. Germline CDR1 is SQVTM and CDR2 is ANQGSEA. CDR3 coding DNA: TGCAGCGTTGAATTTGGGCAGAACTATGGCTACACCTTC. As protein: CSVEFGQNYGYTF.

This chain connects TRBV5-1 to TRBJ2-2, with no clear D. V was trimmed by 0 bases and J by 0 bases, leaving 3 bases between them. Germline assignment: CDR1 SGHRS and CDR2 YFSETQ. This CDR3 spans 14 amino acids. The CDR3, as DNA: TGCGCCAGCAGCTTGGCCTCGAACACCGGGGAGCTGTTTTTT. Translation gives CASSLASNTGELFF.

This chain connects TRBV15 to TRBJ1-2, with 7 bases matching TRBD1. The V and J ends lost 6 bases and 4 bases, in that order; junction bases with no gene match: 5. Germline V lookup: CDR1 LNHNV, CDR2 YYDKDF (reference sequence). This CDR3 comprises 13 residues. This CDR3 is CATSPGQTYGYTF. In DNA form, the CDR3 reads TGTGCCACCAGTCCGGGACAGACCTATGGCTACACCTTC.

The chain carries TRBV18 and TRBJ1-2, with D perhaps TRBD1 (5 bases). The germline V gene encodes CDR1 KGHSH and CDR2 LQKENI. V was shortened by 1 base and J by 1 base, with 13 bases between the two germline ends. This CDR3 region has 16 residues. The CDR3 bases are TGTGCCAGCTCACCACTTGGACAAACTAATAACTATGGCTACACCTTC. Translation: CASSPLGQTNNYGYTF.

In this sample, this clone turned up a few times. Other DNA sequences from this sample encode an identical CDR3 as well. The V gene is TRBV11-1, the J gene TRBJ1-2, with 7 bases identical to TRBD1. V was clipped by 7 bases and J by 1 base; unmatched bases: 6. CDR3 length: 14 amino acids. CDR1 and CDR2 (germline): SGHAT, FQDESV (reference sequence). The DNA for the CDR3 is TGTGCCAGCACCCCTGCAGGGGGTAACTATGGCTACACCTTC. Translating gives CASTPAGGNYGYTF.